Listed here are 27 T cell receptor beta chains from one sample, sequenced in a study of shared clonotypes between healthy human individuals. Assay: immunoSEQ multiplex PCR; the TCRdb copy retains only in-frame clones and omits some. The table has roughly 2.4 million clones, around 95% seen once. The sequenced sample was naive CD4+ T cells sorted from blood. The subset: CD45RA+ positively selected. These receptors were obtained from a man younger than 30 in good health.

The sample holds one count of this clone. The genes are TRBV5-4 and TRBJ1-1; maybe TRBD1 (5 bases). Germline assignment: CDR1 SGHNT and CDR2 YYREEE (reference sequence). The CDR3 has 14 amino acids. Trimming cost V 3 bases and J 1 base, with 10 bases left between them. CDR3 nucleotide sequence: TGTGCCAGCAGCTCGTCGGGGGGGAACACTGAAGCTTTCTTT. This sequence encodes CASSSSGGNTEAFF.

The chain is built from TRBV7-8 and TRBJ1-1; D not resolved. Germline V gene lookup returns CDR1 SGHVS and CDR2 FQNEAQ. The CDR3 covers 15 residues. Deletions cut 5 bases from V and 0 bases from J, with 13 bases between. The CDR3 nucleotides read TGTGCCAGCAGCCACCCCGGCGGGCTGAACACTGAAGCTTTCTTT. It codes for CASSHPGGLNTEAFF.

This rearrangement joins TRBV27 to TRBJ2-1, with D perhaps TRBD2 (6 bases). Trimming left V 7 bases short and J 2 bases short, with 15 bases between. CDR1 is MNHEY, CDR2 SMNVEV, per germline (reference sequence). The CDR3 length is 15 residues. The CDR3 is CASTFSGNPYNEQFF. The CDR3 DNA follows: TGTGCCAGCACCTTTAGCGGAAATCCCTACAATGAGCAGTTCTTC.

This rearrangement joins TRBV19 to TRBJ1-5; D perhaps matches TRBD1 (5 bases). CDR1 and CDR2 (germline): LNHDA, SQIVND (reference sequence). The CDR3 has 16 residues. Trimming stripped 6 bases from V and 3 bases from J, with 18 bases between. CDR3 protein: CASSETPQGPNQPQHF. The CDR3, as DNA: TGTGCCAGTAGCGAAACCCCCCAGGGACCCAATCAGCCCCAGCATTTT.

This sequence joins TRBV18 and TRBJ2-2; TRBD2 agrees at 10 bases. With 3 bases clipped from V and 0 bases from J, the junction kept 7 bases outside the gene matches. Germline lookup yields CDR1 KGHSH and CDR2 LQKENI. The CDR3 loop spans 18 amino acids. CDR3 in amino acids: CASSPSGLAVANTGELFF. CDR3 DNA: TGTGCCAGCTCACCTTCAGGACTAGCGGTCGCGAACACCGGGGAGCTGTTTTTT.

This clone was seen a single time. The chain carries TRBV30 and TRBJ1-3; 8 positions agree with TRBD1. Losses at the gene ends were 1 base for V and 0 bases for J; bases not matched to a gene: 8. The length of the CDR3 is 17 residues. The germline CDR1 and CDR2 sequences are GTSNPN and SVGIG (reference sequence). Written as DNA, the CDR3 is TGTGCCTGGAGTGCGATCCGGACAGGGACCTCTGGAAACACCATATATTTT. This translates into CAWSAIRTGTSGNTIYF.

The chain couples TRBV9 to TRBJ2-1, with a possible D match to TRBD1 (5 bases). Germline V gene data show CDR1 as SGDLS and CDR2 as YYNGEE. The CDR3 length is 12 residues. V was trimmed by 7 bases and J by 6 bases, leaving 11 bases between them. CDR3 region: CASSWGGNEQFF. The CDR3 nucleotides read TGTGCCAGCTCTTGGGGCGGCAATGAGCAGTTCTTC.

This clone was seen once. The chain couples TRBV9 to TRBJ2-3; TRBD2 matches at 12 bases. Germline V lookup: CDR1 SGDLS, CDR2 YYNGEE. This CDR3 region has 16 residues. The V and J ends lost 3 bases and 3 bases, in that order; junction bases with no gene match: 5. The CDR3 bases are TGTGCCAGCAGCGGACTAGCGGGAGCTGGAACAGATACGCAGTATTTT. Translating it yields CASSGLAGAGTDTQYF.

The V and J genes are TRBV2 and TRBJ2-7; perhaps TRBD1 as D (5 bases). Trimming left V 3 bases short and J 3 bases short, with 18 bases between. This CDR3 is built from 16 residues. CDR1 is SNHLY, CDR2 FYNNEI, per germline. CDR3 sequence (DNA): TGTGCCAGCAGTGATCTTGGGGCGCAGTTCAACTACGAGCAGTACTTC. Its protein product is CASSDLGAQFNYEQYF.

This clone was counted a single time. CDR3 sequence: CASSLGHGGANVLTF. CDR3 nucleotide sequence: TGTGCCAGCAGCCTAGGGCATGGTGGGGCCAACGTCCTGACTTTC. The gene calls are TRBV9 and TRBJ2-6; D is uncertain. Trimming pared 4 bases from V and 3 bases from J, leaving 11 bases between. The CDR3 spans 15 residues. CDR1 is SGDLS, CDR2 YYNGEE, per germline.

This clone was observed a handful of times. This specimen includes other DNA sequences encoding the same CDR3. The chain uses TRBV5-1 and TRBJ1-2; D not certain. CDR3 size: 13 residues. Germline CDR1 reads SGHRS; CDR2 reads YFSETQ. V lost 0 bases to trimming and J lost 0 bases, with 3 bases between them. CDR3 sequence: CASSLDANYGYTF. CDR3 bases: TGCGCCAGCAGCTTGGATGCTAACTATGGCTACACCTTC.

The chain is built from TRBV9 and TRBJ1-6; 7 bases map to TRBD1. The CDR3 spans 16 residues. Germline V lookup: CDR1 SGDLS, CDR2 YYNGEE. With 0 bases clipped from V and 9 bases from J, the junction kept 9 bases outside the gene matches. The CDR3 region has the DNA TGTGCCAGCAGCGTAGATCCACAGGGGCAAAGTTCACCCCTCCACTTT. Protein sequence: CASSVDPQGQSSPLHF.

The chain's CDR3 is CASSHQGPYNEQFF. The CDR3 DNA reads as TGCGCCAGCAGCCACCAGGGCCCCTACAATGAGCAGTTCTTC. The V and J genes are TRBV4-1 and TRBJ2-1, with a weak D call TRBD1 (5 bases). This CDR3 is built from 14 residues. Trimming took off 3 bases at V and 2 bases at J, with 8 bases between the two ends. Germline-derived CDR1 and CDR2 are MGHRA and YSYEKL.

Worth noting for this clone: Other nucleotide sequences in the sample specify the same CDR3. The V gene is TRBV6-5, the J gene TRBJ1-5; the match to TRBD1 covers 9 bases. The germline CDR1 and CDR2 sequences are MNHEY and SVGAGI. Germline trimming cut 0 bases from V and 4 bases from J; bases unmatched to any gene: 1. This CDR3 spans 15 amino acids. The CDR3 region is CASSYSGTGNQPQHF. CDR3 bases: TGTGCCAGCAGTTACTCTGGGACAGGGAATCAGCCCCAGCATTTT.

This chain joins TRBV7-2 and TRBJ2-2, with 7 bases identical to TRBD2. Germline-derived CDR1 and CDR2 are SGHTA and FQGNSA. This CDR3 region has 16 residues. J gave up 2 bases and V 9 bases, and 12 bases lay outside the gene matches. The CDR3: CARKLARGSNTGELFF. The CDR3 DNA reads TGTGCCAGGAAGTTGGCGCGGGGGTCAAACACCGGGGAGCTGTTTTTT. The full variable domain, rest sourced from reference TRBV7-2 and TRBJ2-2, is GAGVSQSPSNKVTEKGKDVELRCDPISGHTALYWYRQSLGQGLEFLIYFQGNSAPDKSGLPSDRFSAERTGGSVSTLTIQRTQQEDSAVYLCARKLARGSNTGELFFGEGSRLTVL.

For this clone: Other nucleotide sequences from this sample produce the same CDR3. This CDR3 reads CASSPGAGELFF. CDR3 nucleotides: TGTGCCAGCTCACCAGGGGCCGGGGAGCTGTTTTTT. V and J are TRBV18 and TRBJ2-2; D gene unclear. The V gene's germline CDR1 is KGHSH and CDR2 LQKENI. CDR3 size: 12 residues. V was cut by 2 bases and J by 6 bases, with 4 bases left in between.

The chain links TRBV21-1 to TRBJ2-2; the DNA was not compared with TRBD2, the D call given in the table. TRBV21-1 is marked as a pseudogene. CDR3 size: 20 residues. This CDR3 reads CASSKFVLAGGLIATGELFF. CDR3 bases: TGTGCCAGCAGCAAATTCGTACTAGCGGGAGGGCTTATTGCCACCGGGGAGCTGTTTTTT.

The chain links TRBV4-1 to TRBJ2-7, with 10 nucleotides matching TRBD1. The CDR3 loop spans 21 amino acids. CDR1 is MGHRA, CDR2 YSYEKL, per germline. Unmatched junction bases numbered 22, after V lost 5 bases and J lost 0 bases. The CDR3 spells CASSETWRGQGSPLSSYEQYF. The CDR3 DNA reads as TGCGCCAGCAGCGAAACCTGGCGGGGACAGGGGTCTCCTTTAAGCTCCTACGAGCAGTACTTC.

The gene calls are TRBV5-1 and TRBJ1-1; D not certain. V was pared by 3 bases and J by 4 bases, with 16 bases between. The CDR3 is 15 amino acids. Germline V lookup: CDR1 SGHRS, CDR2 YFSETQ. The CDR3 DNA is TGCGCCAGCAGCTCCCGAGCTTGGGAGGGCACTGAAGCTTTCTTT. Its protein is CASSSRAWEGTEAFF.

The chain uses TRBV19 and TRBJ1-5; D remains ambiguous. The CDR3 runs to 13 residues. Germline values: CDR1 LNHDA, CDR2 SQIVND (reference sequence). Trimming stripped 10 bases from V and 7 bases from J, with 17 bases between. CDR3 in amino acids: CATGRLAGQPQHF. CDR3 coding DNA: TGTGCCACAGGACGTCTCGCCGGCCAGCCCCAGCATTTT.

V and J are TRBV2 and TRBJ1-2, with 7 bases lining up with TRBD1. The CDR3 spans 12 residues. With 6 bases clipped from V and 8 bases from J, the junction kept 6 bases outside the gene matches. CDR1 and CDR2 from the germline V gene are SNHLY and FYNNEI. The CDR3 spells CASRMTGNGYTF. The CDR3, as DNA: TGTGCCAGCAGGATGACAGGGAACGGCTACACCTTC. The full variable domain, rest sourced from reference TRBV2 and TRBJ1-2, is EPEVTQTPSHQVTQMGQEVILRCVPISNHLYFYWYRQILGQKVEFLVSFYNNEISEKSEIFDDQFSVERPDGSNFTLKIRSTKLEDSAMYFCASRMTGNGYTFGSGTRLTVV.

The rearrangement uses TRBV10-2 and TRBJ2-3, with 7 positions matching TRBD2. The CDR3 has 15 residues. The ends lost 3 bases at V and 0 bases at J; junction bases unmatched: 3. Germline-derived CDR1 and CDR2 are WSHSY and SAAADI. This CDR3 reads CASSDSGTSTDTQYF. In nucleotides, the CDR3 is TGCGCCAGCAGTGACAGCGGGACCAGCACAGATACGCAGTATTTT.

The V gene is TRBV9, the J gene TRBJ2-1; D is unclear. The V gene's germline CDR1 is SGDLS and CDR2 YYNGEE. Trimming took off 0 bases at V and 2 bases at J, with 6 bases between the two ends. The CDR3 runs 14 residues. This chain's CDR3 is CASSVDPAYNEQFF. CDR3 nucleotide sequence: TGTGCCAGCAGCGTAGATCCAGCCTACAATGAGCAGTTCTTC.

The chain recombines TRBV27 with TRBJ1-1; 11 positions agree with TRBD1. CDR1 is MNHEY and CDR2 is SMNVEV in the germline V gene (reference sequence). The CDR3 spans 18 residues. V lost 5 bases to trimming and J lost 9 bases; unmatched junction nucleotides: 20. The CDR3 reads CASSHRTGGVRASEKAFF. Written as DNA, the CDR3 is TGTGCCAGCAGTCACAGGACAGGGGGCGTCCGGGCCTCAGAAAAAGCTTTCTTT.

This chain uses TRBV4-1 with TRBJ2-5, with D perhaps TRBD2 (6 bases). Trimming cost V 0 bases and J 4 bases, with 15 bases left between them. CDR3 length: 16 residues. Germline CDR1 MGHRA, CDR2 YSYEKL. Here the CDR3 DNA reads TGCGCCAGCAGCCAAGATTGGACTGTGGGGGGAGAGACCCAGTACTTC. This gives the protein CASSQDWTVGGETQYF.

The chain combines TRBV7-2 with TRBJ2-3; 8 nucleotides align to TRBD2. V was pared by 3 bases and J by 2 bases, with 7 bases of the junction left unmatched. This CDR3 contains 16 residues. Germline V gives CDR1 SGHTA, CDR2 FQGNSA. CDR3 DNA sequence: TGTGCCAGCAGCTTGGGGGTACTAGCGGTCACAGATACGCAGTATTTT. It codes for CASSLGVLAVTDTQYF.

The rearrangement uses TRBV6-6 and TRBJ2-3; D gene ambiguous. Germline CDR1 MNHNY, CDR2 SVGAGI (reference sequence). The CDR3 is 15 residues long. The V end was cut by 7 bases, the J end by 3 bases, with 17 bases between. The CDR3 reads CASTARSWATDTQYF. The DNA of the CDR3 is TGTGCCAGCACCGCCCGATCATGGGCGACAGATACGCAGTATTTT.